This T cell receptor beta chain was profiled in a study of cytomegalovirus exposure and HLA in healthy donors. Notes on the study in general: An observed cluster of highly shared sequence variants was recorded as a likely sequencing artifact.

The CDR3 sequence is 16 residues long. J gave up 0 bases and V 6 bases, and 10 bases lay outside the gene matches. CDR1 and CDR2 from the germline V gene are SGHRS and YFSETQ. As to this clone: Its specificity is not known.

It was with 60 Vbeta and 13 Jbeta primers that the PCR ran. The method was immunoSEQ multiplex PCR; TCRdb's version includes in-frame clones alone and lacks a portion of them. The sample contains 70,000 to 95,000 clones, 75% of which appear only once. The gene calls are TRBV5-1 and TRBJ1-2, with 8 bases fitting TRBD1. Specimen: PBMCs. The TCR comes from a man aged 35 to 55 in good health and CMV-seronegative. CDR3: CASNPEQGEANYGYTF. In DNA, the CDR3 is TGCGCCAGCAATCCCGAACAGGGGGAGGCTAACTATGGCTACACCTTC.